One T cell receptor (beta chain) is described in this entry. The record originates from a study of cytomegalovirus exposure and HLA in healthy donors. Study as a whole: The roughly 130 validation repertoires used the same platform as the approximately 620 first-cohort repertoires (as reported by a later analysis).

Unmatched junction bases numbered 5, after V lost 4 bases and J lost 4 bases. Looked up from germline, CDR1 is SNHLY and CDR2 is FYNNEI. CDR3 length: 14 residues. This table comes from immunoSEQ multiplex PCR, and its TCRdb copy is limited to in-frame clones, with some not included. The sample holds about 180,000 clones, about 87% seen once. This rearrangement joins TRBV2 to TRBJ1-1; TRBD1 matches at 8 bases. The clonotype was recovered from a woman in her 30s in good health and CMV-seronegative. Specimen: PBMCs. CDR3 in DNA: TGTGCCAGCAGTGGGGCAGGGGGCGGCACTGAAGCTTTCTTT. This gives the protein CASSGAGGGTEAFF. Full variable domain (rest looked up from reference TRBV2 and TRBJ1-1): EPEVTQTPSHQVTQMGQEVILRCVPISNHLYFYWYRQILGQKVEFLVSFYNNEISEKSEIFDDQFSVERPDGSNFTLKIRSTKLEDSAMYFCASSGAGGGTEAFFGQGTRLTVV.